The subject of this entry is one T cell receptor (beta chain). The data are from a study of T cell responses to AZD1222 COVID-19 vaccine. The V and J ends lost 4 bases and 8 bases respectively, with 16 bases between them. Germline CDR1 SGHRS, CDR2 YFSETQ. The CDR3 spans 15 residues. The repertoire was sequenced with immunoSEQ multiplex PCR; TCRdb's copy has only in-frame clones and lacks some. The table has under 130,000 clones, 92% seen once; the top ten hold about 1.2%. Source: peripheral blood, taken on day 0 of AZD1222 vaccination. This receptor was taken from an adult in good health. The chain uses TRBV5-1 and TRBJ1-6; no definite D call. The chain's CDR3 is CASSPSPGQDSPLHF. In nucleotides, the CDR3 is TGCGCCAGCAGCCCCTCGCCAGGCCAGGATTCACCCCTCCACTTT. Full variable domain (outside the CDR3, taken from reference TRBV5-1 and TRBJ1-6): KAGVTQTPRYLIKTRGQQVTLSCSPISGHRSVSWYQQTPGQGLQFLFEYFSETQRNKGNFPGRFSGRQFSNSRSEMNVSTLELGDSALYLCASSPSPGQDSPLHFGNGTRLTVT.